These 25 T cell receptor beta chains were sequenced from one sample in a study of blood T cell repertoires in COVID-19. Repertoires were generated with immunoSEQ multiplex PCR, while TCRdb's copy carries only in-frame clones and drops some. This sample has roughly 120,000 clones, with over 70% found just once. Input material: peripheral blood. These receptors all come from a woman in her 70s with acute or convalescent COVID-19.

The chain employs TRBV6-5 and TRBJ2-3, with a possible D match to TRBD2 (6 bases). This CDR3 is 14 amino acids long. Between the trimmed V and J ends, which lost 6 bases and 6 bases, there was a span of 16 bases. Per germline, CDR1 MNHEY and CDR2 SVGAGI. CDR3 bases: TGTGCCAGCAGGCCCGGCGGGATCGGGGATACGCAGTATTTT. Translation gives CASRPGGIGDTQYF.

The chain combines TRBV10-1 with TRBJ2-2, with 8 bases identical to TRBD1. The length of the CDR3 is 14 residues. Germline CDR1 and CDR2: WNHNN and SYGVQD (reference sequence). J lost 5 bases, V lost 3 bases, and 2 bases had no gene match. In DNA, the CDR3 is TGCGCCAGCAGTGAACAGGGGGAAACCGGGGAGCTGTTTTTT. Encoded protein: CASSEQGETGELFF.

V gene TRBV28 combines with J gene TRBJ1-2, with 7 bases fitting TRBD1. J gave up 6 bases and V 8 bases, and 15 bases lay outside the gene matches. This CDR3 spans 15 amino acids. Germline assignment: CDR1 MDHEN and CDR2 SYDVKM. The CDR3 DNA reads as TGTGCCAGCGTCCAGGGGGGCACCTCCCTTAATGGCTACACCTTC. The encoded protein is CASVQGGTSLNGYTF.

In nucleotides, the CDR3 is TGCGCCAGCAGCGAAGAGGGACAGGGGGCTGGCTACACCTTC. Translated: CASSEEGQGAGYTF. The chain recombines TRBV5-1 with TRBJ1-2; 12 nucleotides agree with TRBD1. CDR1 and CDR2 (germline): SGHRS, YFSETQ. The CDR3 has 14 residues. V trimming: 4 bases; J trimming: 7 bases; junction bases outside the gene matches: 5.

The gene calls are TRBV10-1 and TRBJ2-1; TRBD1 matches 10 bases. This CDR3 has 15 residues. The ends lost 4 bases at V and 7 bases at J; junction bases unmatched: 7. Germline CDR1 WNHNN, CDR2 SYGVQD (reference sequence). The CDR3 region has the DNA TGCGCCAGCAGTGCCCCGGGACAGGGGACGAATGAGCAGTTCTTC. It specifies CASSAPGQGTNEQFF.

The rearrangement uses TRBV19 and TRBJ2-7; 8 nucleotides agree with TRBD1. Looked up from germline, CDR1 is LNHDA and CDR2 is SQIVND (reference sequence). This CDR3 comprises 14 residues. V gave up 6 bases and J gave up 3 bases; unmatched junction bases: 7. The CDR3 region is CASSRGRDSYEQYF. The CDR3 coding sequence is TGTGCCAGTAGCAGGGGGCGGGATAGCTACGAGCAGTACTTC.

The rearrangement uses TRBV5-8 and TRBJ1-5; 7 nucleotides align to TRBD1. CDR3 length: 15 residues. V dropped 4 bases and J dropped 1; count of bases not matched to a gene: 5. Germline V gene lookup returns CDR1 SGHTS and CDR2 YDEGEE. Here the CDR3 DNA reads TGTGCCAGCAGCCGCCGACAGGGCAGCAATCAGCCCCAGCATTTT. Its translation: CASSRRQGSNQPQHF.

Only one count was recorded for this clone. The chain recombines TRBV12-5 with TRBJ2-3; 7 nucleotides align to TRBD1. In germline, CDR1 is LGHNT, CDR2 FRNRAP. V trimming: 6 bases; J trimming: 0 bases; junction bases outside the gene matches: 9. The CDR3 extends over 16 amino acids. The CDR3 nucleotides read TGTGCTAGTGGGATTTCCGGGACAGCCAGCACAGATACGCAGTATTTT. Its protein product is CASGISGTASTDTQYF.

V gene TRBV4-2 combines with J gene TRBJ1-5; D is undetermined. The germline V and J ends were trimmed by 3 bases and 1 base, with 10 bases remaining between them. This CDR3 is 15 amino acids long. Looked up from germline, CDR1 is LGHNA and CDR2 is YNFKEQ. CDR3 coding DNA: TGTGCCAGCAGCCAGAATGAGGAGAGCAATCAGCCCCAGCATTTT. This encodes CASSQNEESNQPQHF.

The CDR3 coding sequence is TGTGCCAGCAGCCCCCAGGGGGCGGTCGGAAACACCATATATTTT. This encodes CASSPQGAVGNTIYF. The rearrangement uses TRBV9 and TRBJ1-3; 8 nucleotides match TRBD1. CDR3 size: 15 residues. The junction had 7 bases not matched to a gene; V was cut back by 4 bases and J by 4 bases. The V gene's germline CDR1 is SGDLS and CDR2 YYNGEE. Variable domain in full (rest from reference TRBV9 and TRBJ1-3): DSGVTQTPKHLITATGQRVTLRCSPRSGDLSVYWYQQSLDQGLQFLIQYYNGEERAKGNILERFSAQQFPDLHSELNLSSLELGDSALYFCASSPQGAVGNTIYFGEGSWLTVV.

This chain joins TRBV18 and TRBJ1-2; 7 nucleotides line up with TRBD1. V shed 2 bases and J 5 bases; nucleotides not matched to a gene: 8. This CDR3 spans 15 amino acids. From germline, CDR1 is KGHSH and CDR2 LQKENI. DNA of the CDR3: TGTGCCAGCTCACCAGGACAGGCCCCAGAGTATGGCTACACCTTC. Translated: CASSPGQAPEYGYTF.

The chain combines TRBV28 with TRBJ2-6; D might be TRBD1 (6 bases). Trimming shortened V by 3 bases and J by 7 bases, and 7 bases separated the two germline ends. This CDR3 region has 13 residues. CDR1 is MDHEN, CDR2 SYDVKM, per germline. CDR3 loop: CASSFGGANVLTF. The DNA of the CDR3 is TGTGCCAGCAGTTTTGGGGGCGCCAACGTCCTGACTTTC.

This rearrangement joins TRBV28 to TRBJ1-1, with 7 bases fitting TRBD1. Looked up from germline, CDR1 is MDHEN and CDR2 is SYDVKM. The CDR3 extends over 18 amino acids. V was clipped by 6 bases and J by 4 bases; unmatched bases: 20. CDR3 in amino acids: CASRRSSRGFKVGTEAFF. Here the CDR3 DNA reads TGTGCCAGCAGACGCTCTAGCAGGGGGTTCAAGGTTGGCACTGAAGCTTTCTTT.

This rearrangement joins TRBV10-2 to TRBJ2-1, with 10 bases fitting TRBD2. The J segment lost 2 bases and the V segment lost 8 bases, leaving 3 bases of the junction unmatched. Germline V gene data show CDR1 as WSHSY and CDR2 as SAAADI. This CDR3 contains 14 residues. CDR3 residues: CASLAGGPYNEQFF. The CDR3 DNA is TGCGCCAGCTTAGCGGGGGGCCCCTACAATGAGCAGTTCTTC.

The CDR3 nucleotides read TGTGCCAGCAGCCCCGTCTCTATAAATAATGAAAAACTGTTTTTT. Amino acid sequence: CASSPVSINNEKLFF. The J gene is TRBJ1-4, the V gene TRBV7-2; D gene uncertain. Germline V gene sequence: CDR1 SGHTA, CDR2 FQGNSA. This CDR3 has 15 amino acids. V was clipped by 5 bases and J by 4 bases, with 14 bases between them.

The V and J genes are TRBV4-1 and TRBJ2-1; 7 bases match TRBD2. V dropped 4 bases and J dropped 2; count of bases not matched to a gene: 5. Germline CDR1 reads MGHRA; CDR2 reads YSYEKL. The CDR3 runs to 15 residues. CDR3 loop: CASSRGLETYNEQFF. The CDR3 DNA reads as TGCGCCAGCAGCCGAGGACTAGAAACCTACAATGAGCAGTTCTTC.

This chain uses TRBV2 with TRBJ1-2; no clear D gene. The length of the CDR3 is 13 residues. Trimming shortened V by 4 bases and J by 2 bases, and 8 bases separated the two germline ends. Germline-derived CDR1 and CDR2 are SNHLY and FYNNEI. The CDR3 spells CASSVLENYGYTF. The CDR3 DNA follows: TGTGCCAGCAGTGTCCTAGAGAACTATGGCTACACCTTC.

The chain uses TRBV4-1 and TRBJ1-4; TRBD1 agrees at 10 bases. Germline V gene sequence: CDR1 MGHRA, CDR2 YSYEKL. The length of the CDR3 is 15 residues. With V trimmed by 1 base and J by 10 bases, 6 bases remained unmatched. CDR3 nucleotides: TGCGCCAGCAGCCAAGTAGGGACAGGGGAGGGAAAACTGTTTTTT. Encoded protein: CASSQVGTGEGKLFF.

This clone was seen just once. The chain uses TRBV7-6 and TRBJ2-7; 13 bases are a match to TRBD2. The germline V gene encodes CDR1 SGHVS and CDR2 FNYEAQ. This CDR3 has 15 residues. The V and J ends lost 5 bases and 2 bases, in that order; junction bases with no gene match: 3. The CDR3 sequence is CASSRGTSGAYEQYF. CDR3 DNA: TGTGCCAGCAGCCGCGGGACTAGCGGGGCCTACGAGCAGTACTTC.

This clone was seen a handful of times. The V and J genes are TRBV7-3 and TRBJ1-1; D is undetermined. CDR3 length: 14 amino acids. Germline values: CDR1 SGHTA, CDR2 FQGTGA. V shed 2 bases and J shed 1 base, with 8 bases lying between them. CDR3 DNA sequence: TGTGCCAGCAGCTTAGAGGCTGGGAACACTGAAGCTTTCTTT. As protein: CASSLEAGNTEAFF.

The V and J genes are TRBV11-2 and TRBJ2-3; D gene unclear. Germline CDR1 reads SGHAT; CDR2 reads FQNNGV. V was clipped by 0 bases and J by 2 bases, with 6 bases between them. The CDR3 is 14 residues long. This chain's CDR3 is CASSLEGPTDTQYF. In nucleotides, the CDR3 is TGTGCCAGCAGCTTAGAGGGCCCCACAGATACGCAGTATTTT.

The J gene is TRBJ2-7, the V gene TRBV18; TRBD1 agrees at 10 bases. There are 14 residues in the CDR3. V was clipped by 6 bases and J by 3 bases; unmatched bases: 5. The germline gives CDR1 KGHSH, CDR2 LQKENI. As DNA, the CDR3 is TGTGCCAGCTCGTCCGGGACAGGGGACTACGAGCAGTACTTC. Encoded protein: CASSSGTGDYEQYF.

The genes are TRBV28 and TRBJ2-1; TRBD2 aligns across 11 bases. CDR1 MDHEN and CDR2 SYDVKM come from the germline V gene. The CDR3 length is 16 residues. Trimming took 7 bases from V and 8 from J; bases not matched to a gene: 13. CDR3 region: CASIFSGGAGLDEQFF. The DNA of the CDR3 is TGTGCCAGCATATTTAGCGGGGGGGCTGGTTTAGATGAGCAGTTCTTC.

The chain joins TRBV5-1 to TRBJ2-2; TRBD1 matches 11 bases. Per the germline V gene, CDR1 is SGHRS and CDR2 is YFSETQ. Trimming cost V 3 bases and J 8 bases; bases outside gene matches: 3. The CDR3 length is 14 residues. CDR3 region: CASSSGQGAGELFF. CDR3 coding DNA: TGCGCCAGCAGCTCCGGACAGGGGGCTGGGGAGCTGTTTTTT.

The chain is built from TRBV3-1 (or the pseudogene TRBV3-2) and TRBJ2-1, with D possibly TRBD1 on 5 matching bases. Trimming left V 2 bases short and J 10 bases short, with 9 bases between. CDR1 and CDR2 (germline): LGHDT, YNNKEL (reference sequence). The CDR3 is 12 residues long. The CDR3 DNA sequence: TGTGCCAGCAGCCAAACGCGGACAGAGCAGTTCTTC. It codes for CASSQTRTEQFF.